These 10 T cell receptor beta chains came from one sample sequenced in a study of blood T cell repertoires in COVID-19. TCRdb keeps only in-frame clones here, not all; method: immunoSEQ multiplex PCR. The sample holds 70,000 or so clones, about 74% seen once. Sequences were obtained from peripheral blood. The receptor set was obtained from a human donor in a cohort sampled during active COVID-19.

The V and J genes are TRBV5-1 and TRBJ2-7; 7 nucleotides align to TRBD1. Germline lookup yields CDR1 SGHRS and CDR2 YFSETQ. The trim removed 4 bases at V and 2 bases at J, leaving 3 bases unmatched. The CDR3 is made up of 13 amino acids. The CDR3 nucleotides are TGCGCCAGCAGCACGGGGACAGCCTACGAGCAGTACTTC. This codes for CASSTGTAYEQYF.

This clone was detected once. This chain uses TRBV5-4 with TRBJ2-5; D gene unclear. The CDR3 extends over 14 amino acids. The germline V and J ends were trimmed by 1 base and 0 bases, with 7 bases remaining between them. The germline gives CDR1 SGHNT, CDR2 YYREEE (reference sequence). CDR3 sequence (DNA): TGTGCCAGCAGCTTGCCAGGCTACCAAGAGACCCAGTACTTC. As protein: CASSLPGYQETQYF.

This chain connects TRBV3-1 (or the pseudogene TRBV3-2) to TRBJ1-6; D ambiguous. The CDR3 extends over 14 amino acids. From germline, CDR1 is LGHDT and CDR2 YNNKEL (reference sequence). V was pared by 4 bases and J by 6 bases, with 10 bases between. CDR3 nucleotides: TGTGCCAGCAGCCGAGGAGATCTTAATTCACCCCTCCACTTT. It is translated as CASSRGDLNSPLHF.

The chain uses TRBV2 and TRBJ2-1; the D is unclear. With 6 bases removed from V and 4 bases from J, the gap between germline ends came to 13 bases. Germline loops: CDR1 SNHLY, CDR2 FYNNEI. This CDR3 is built from 14 residues. The CDR3 sequence: CASRGSTQYNEQFF. The CDR3 nucleotides are TGTGCCAGCAGGGGCTCGACGCAATACAATGAGCAGTTCTTC.

The chain recombines TRBV19 with TRBJ1-5; 9 bases agree with TRBD1. The length of the CDR3 is 16 residues. Germline V gene sequence: CDR1 LNHDA, CDR2 SQIVND (reference sequence). V trimming: 0 bases; J trimming: 5 bases; junction bases outside the gene matches: 5. The CDR3 nucleotides are TGTGCCAGTAGTATAGAGGGACAGGGATTTTATCAGCCCCAGCATTTT. Translated, it gives CASSIEGQGFYQPQHF.

The CDR3 DNA is TGTGCCAGCAGACTTACAGTCTCTGGGGCCAACGTCCTGACTTTC. Its translation: CASRLTVSGANVLTF. This chain joins TRBV7-6 and TRBJ2-6, with D hard to call. Trimming removed 6 bases from V and 0 bases from J, with 9 bases in between. Germline lookup yields CDR1 SGHVS and CDR2 FNYEAQ. The CDR3 length is 15 residues.

V gene TRBV10-3 combines with J gene TRBJ2-7; tentative D call: TRBD1 (6 bases). V lost 3 bases and J lost 0, with 12 bases in between. The CDR3 is made up of 15 amino acids. Germline assignment: CDR1 ENHRY and CDR2 SYGVKD. The CDR3 DNA follows: TGTGCCATCAGTGATCCGACGGACAGCTCCTACGAGCAGTACTTC. This codes for CAISDPTDSSYEQYF.

The chain carries TRBV4-2 and TRBJ2-2, with 7 positions matching TRBD1. The CDR3 consists of 16 residues. V lost 3 bases to trimming and J lost 4 bases; unmatched junction nucleotides: 8. In germline, CDR1 is LGHNA, CDR2 YNFKEQ. CDR3 coding DNA: TGTGCCAGCAGCCAGGGGTCGACAGGGCTCACCGGGGAGCTGTTTTTT. It translates to CASSQGSTGLTGELFF.

This chain links TRBV18 with TRBJ2-5, with 7 bases identical to TRBD1. This CDR3 is built from 14 residues. Trimming cost V 1 base and J 5 bases; bases outside gene matches: 4. The V gene's germline CDR1 is KGHSH and CDR2 LQKENI. The CDR3: CASSPRQGDETQYF. CDR3 DNA sequence: TGTGCCAGCTCACCACGACAGGGAGACGAGACCCAGTACTTC.

The chain has TRBV15 and TRBJ2-7; a possible D gene is TRBD1 (5 bases). Trimming removed 0 bases from V and 4 bases from J, with 10 bases in between. This CDR3 contains 14 residues. CDR1 is LNHNV, CDR2 YYDKDF, per germline (reference sequence). The CDR3 region has the DNA TGTGCCACCAGCAGAGACAGGGTGTGGTACGAGCAGTACTTC. Protein sequence: CATSRDRVWYEQYF.